The 3 T cell receptor beta chains in this list originate from one sample, sequenced in a study of T-cell memory formation after mild COVID-19. TCRdb ran MiXCR on the 5' RACE reads and lists one entry per CDR3 protein. The table lists some 300,000 distinct CDR3 sequences, roughly a fifth of them singletons, with more than 20% in the top ten. Sequenced: PBMCs or a T cell subset sorted from them (not recorded which). The receptor set was obtained from a man aged 18 to 29 who had mild COVID-19 (a few samples of this study predate the infection). Cell type and time point are not known.

The sample holds a few counts of this clonotype. The chain has TRBV7-3 and TRBJ2-1; D may be TRBD2 (5 bases). The CDR3 has 15 amino acids. Germline CDR1 reads SGHTA; CDR2 reads FQGTGA. Between the trimmed V and J ends, which lost 2 bases and 10 bases, there was a span of 18 bases. The CDR3 DNA sequence: TGTGCCAGCAGCTTACTGGCGGGCTCCTCCGCGGAGCAGTTCTTC. Its translation: CASSLLAGSSAEQFF.

V is TRBV12-3 or TRBV12-4 and J is TRBJ1-1, with 10 bases that match TRBD1. The length of the CDR3 is 14 residues. V trimming: 6 bases; J trimming: 8 bases; junction bases outside the gene matches: 9. This CDR3 is CASRPGQGSSEAFF. The CDR3 DNA is TGTGCCAGCAGACCGGGACAGGGGTCTTCCGAAGCTTTCTTT.

The CDR3 spells CASSSPGRNTGELFF. The CDR3 nucleotides read TGTGCCAGCAGTTCGCCGGGACGGAACACCGGGGAGCTGTTTTTT. The chain combines TRBV6-5 with TRBJ2-2; D may be TRBD1 or TRBD2 (5 bases each). In germline, CDR1 is MNHEY, CDR2 SVGAGI. Trimming shortened V by 4 bases and J by 1 base, and 10 bases separated the two germline ends. This CDR3 contains 15 residues.